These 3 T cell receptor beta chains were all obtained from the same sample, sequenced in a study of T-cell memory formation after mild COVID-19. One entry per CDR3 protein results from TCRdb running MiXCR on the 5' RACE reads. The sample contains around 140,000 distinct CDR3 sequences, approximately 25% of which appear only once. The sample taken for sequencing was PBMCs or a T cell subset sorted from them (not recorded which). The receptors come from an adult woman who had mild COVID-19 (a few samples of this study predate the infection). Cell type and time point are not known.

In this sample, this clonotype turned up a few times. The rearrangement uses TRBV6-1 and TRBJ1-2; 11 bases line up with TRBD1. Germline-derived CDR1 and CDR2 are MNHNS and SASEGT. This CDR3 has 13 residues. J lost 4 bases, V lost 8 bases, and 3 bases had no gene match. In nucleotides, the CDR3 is TGTGCCAGCGGGACAGGGGGGATCTATGGCTACACCTTC. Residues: CASGTGGIYGYTF.

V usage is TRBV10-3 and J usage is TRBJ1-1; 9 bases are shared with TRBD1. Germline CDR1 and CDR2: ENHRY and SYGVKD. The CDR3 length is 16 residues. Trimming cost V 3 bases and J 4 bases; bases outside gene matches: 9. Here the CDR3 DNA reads TGTGCCATCAGTGACCCGGACAGGGGCCGGGGCACTGAAGCTTTCTTT. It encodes CAISDPDRGRGTEAFF.

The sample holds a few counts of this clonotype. CDR3 protein: CASRLGWGDGAQPQHF. CDR3 nucleotide sequence: TGCGCCAGCAGGCTCGGCTGGGGGGACGGAGCGCAGCCCCAGCATTTT. The chain uses TRBV4-1 and TRBJ1-5, with D maybe TRBD1 (5 bases). The CDR3 length is 16 residues. Germline V gene data show CDR1 as MGHRA and CDR2 as YSYEKL. The V and J ends lost 6 bases and 7 bases respectively, with 22 bases between them.